This T cell receptor (beta chain) was documented in a study of blood T cell repertoires in COVID-19. For the study at large: Samples representing acute and convalescent COVID-19 were sourced from the United States, Italy and Spain. PBMCs, B-cell-depleted T cells, or T cells were the source of the cDNA or gDNA that made up the material.

The CDR3 consists of 16 residues. Trimming at V came to 7 bases and at J to 6 bases, leaving 16 bases not matched to a gene. The germline V gene has CDR1 SGHRS and CDR2 YFSETQ. Per the original data handling: Estimation of nucleated cell counts was performed using reference gene primer amplification. Generated by immunoSEQ multiplex PCR, the TCRdb table keeps only in-frame clones and is missing some. Clone size and the V and J calls come from that table; the DNA yielded D and trimming. The repertoire includes under 300,000 clones, 85% of them detected once, and about an eighth sits in the top ten. J is TRBJ1-2 and V is TRBV5-1; TRBD1 matches 9 bases. This receptor was identified in a human donor in a cohort sampled during active COVID-19. The source material was peripheral blood. The DNA of the CDR3 is TGCGCCAGCGGAGCCGGAAACAGGGGGCGCTGGGATGGCTACACCTTC. Amino acid sequence: CASGAGNRGRWDGYTF.